This T cell receptor beta chain was sequenced during a study of blood T cell repertoires in COVID-19. Study as a whole: The analysed material was cDNA or gDNA that came from T cells, B-cell-depleted T cells, or PBMCs.

This clone was counted a single time. Original processing notes: Using reference gene primer amplification, nucleated cell counts were estimated. Only in-frame clones appear in the TCRdb table, and some are missing; sequencing was by immunoSEQ multiplex PCR. Clone size and V and J calls were adopted from that table, with D and trimming inferred from the DNA. This table holds about 70,000 clones, around 70% found once. The CDR3 totals 13 residues. The ends lost 5 bases at V and 8 bases at J; junction bases unmatched: 5. The germline V gene has CDR1 LNHDA and CDR2 SQIVND (reference sequence). The rearrangement joins TRBV19 to TRBJ1-2, with 10 bases lining up with TRBD1. Sample: peripheral blood. The TCR was taken from a man aged 65 to 85 with acute or convalescent COVID-19. The CDR3 coding sequence is TGTGCCAGTAGTGACAGGGGGCTGGGGGGCTACACCTTC. This translates into CASSDRGLGGYTF.